A selection of T cell receptor beta chains follows, all from one sample in a study of blood T cells in healthy people across ages. MiXCR, run by TCRdb on the 5' RACE reads, gives a single entry per CDR3 protein. The table has hundreds of thousands of distinct CDR3 sequences, around 48% seen once. The source material was blood. Every receptor here comes from a man younger than 40 in good health. Both conserved end residues are part of each CDR3. D genes are given only for firm matches. Part of the rows lack a size; the others show once, few, many or a class for expanded clones.

CDR3nt	CDR3aa	abundance	j_gene	v_gene	d_gene
TGCGCCAGCAGCCAAGATTCTACTAGCGGGGGTCGGTACAATGAGCAGTACTTC	CASSQDSTSGGRYNEQYF	NA	TRBJ2-7	TRBV4-1	TRBD2
TGTGCCAGCGGACAGGGGACCGCTCCTAACTATGGCTACACCTTC	CASGQGTAPNYGYTF	few	TRBJ1-2	TRBV5-4	TRBD1
TGTGCCACCAGTGACCCGGGGCAGGGTAGCGGCGAGCAGTTCTTC	CATSDPGQGSGEQFF	NA	TRBJ2-1	TRBV24-1	NA
TGTGCCAGCAAGGGACAGCTTGTCTCGAACACCGGGAAGCTGTTTTTT	CASKGQLVSNTGKLFF	NA	TRBJ2-2	TRBV2	TRBD1
TGCAGTGCTAGAGACCTAGCGGGGGGGAGTATCGACAATGAGCAGTTCTTC	CSARDLAGGSIDNEQFF	many	TRBJ2-1	TRBV20-1	TRBD2
TGTGCCAGCAGTTACCCAGGTTACAATGAGCAGTTCTTC	CASSYPGYNEQFF	NA	TRBJ2-1	TRBV6-6	NA
TGTGCCAGCAGCGTAGAGGCTAGCGGTCCCGGGGAGCAGTACTTC	CASSVEASGPGEQYF	NA	TRBJ2-7	TRBV9	TRBD2
TGTGCCAGCAGCTTAACGACAGGGCGGGGGTGGGGCACAGATACGCAGTATTTT	CASSLTTGRGWGTDTQYF	few	TRBJ2-3	TRBV7-3	NA
TGCGCCAGCAGCCAAGAGGGACAGGGGGGCGATACGCAGTATTTT	CASSQEGQGGDTQYF	few	TRBJ2-3	TRBV4-1	TRBD1
TGTGCCAGCAGTTTAGGACAGGGAGTTAATCAGCCCCAGCATTTT	CASSLGQGVNQPQHF	NA	TRBJ1-5	TRBV6-2/TRBV6-3	TRBD1
TGTGCCAGCAGCCGTCAGGGCGGCTCCCAAGAGACCCAGTACTTC	CASSRQGGSQETQYF	NA	TRBJ2-5	TRBV11-1	NA
TGTGCCAGCAGTCCGAGCGGGACTAGAGCAGATGCGCAGTATTTT	CASSPSGTRADAQYF	NA	TRBJ2-3	TRBV12-3/TRBV12-4	TRBD2
TGTGCCAGCAGGGAGACAGGGGGCGCGGGTGGGGATGGTGAAAAACTGTTTTTT	CASRETGGAGGDGEKLFF	NA	TRBJ1-4	TRBV6-1	TRBD1
TGTGCCAGCAGCTTAACGGACCAGGGCTACGAGCAGTACTTC	CASSLTDQGYEQYF	NA	TRBJ2-7	TRBV7-2	NA
TGCAGCGTGGCCAGGGGGGGGAGCGAAAAACTGTTTTTT	CSVARGGSEKLFF	NA	TRBJ1-4	TRBV29-1	TRBD1
TGTGCCAGCAGTGCCGCGGGGGATGAAAAACTGTTTTTT	CASSAAGDEKLFF	NA	TRBJ1-4	TRBV28	NA
TGTGCCAGCAGTGGGCAGGCCCCCCACGAGCAGTACTTC	CASSGQAPHEQYF	few	TRBJ2-7	TRBV28	NA
TGTGCCAGCAGTTCACAGGCTATCGTCGCTGGCTACACCTTC	CASSSQAIVAGYTF	few	TRBJ1-2	TRBV12-3/TRBV12-4	NA
TGTGCCAGCTCACCTGGAGGGCGGACCCAAGAGACCCAGTACTTC	CASSPGGRTQETQYF	NA	TRBJ2-5	TRBV18	NA
TGTGTCAGCGGGGGAGCGGGAACCTACAATGAGCAGTTCTTC	CVSGGAGTYNEQFF	NA	TRBJ2-1	TRBV6-5	TRBD2
TGTGCCAGCAGCCTAGGGGACAGCACCTACGAGCAGTACTTC	CASSLGDSTYEQYF	many	TRBJ2-7	TRBV5-1	TRBD1
TGTGCCAGCAGCTTACGTACCGGAACTAATGAAAAACTGTTTTTT	CASSLRTGTNEKLFF	NA	TRBJ1-4	TRBV7-9	NA
TGCAGTGTAACGACAAGAGGGGGTAAGACTGAAGCTTTCTTT	CSVTTRGGKTEAFF	NA	TRBJ1-1	TRBV20-1	NA
TGCGCCAGCAGCTTGATGGAGGGGTATAATTCACCCCTCCACTTT	CASSLMEGYNSPLHF	NA	TRBJ1-6	TRBV5-1	NA
TGTGCCAGCTCACCACCCACCCCCAGCGGGGTCTACAATGAGCAGTTCTTC	CASSPPTPSGVYNEQFF	NA	TRBJ2-1	TRBV18	TRBD2
TGTGCCTGGAGTGTACTAGCGGGGGACACCGGGGAGCTGTTTTTT	CAWSVLAGDTGELFF	NA	TRBJ2-2	TRBV30	TRBD2
TGTGCCAGCAGTTTAAACTTCGAGACCCAGTACTTC	CASSLNFETQYF	few	TRBJ2-5	TRBV28	NA
TGTGCCACCAGCAGAGGGGACAGGGGCTATGGCTACACCTTC	CATSRGDRGYGYTF	NA	TRBJ1-2	TRBV15	TRBD1
TGTGCCAGCAGCTTAGCTAGCGGCGCCCTCAGCAATCAGCCCCAGCATTTT	CASSLASGALSNQPQHF	few	TRBJ1-5	TRBV7-2	NA
TGTGCCAGCAGCTCGGGCCTAGGGGGCTCAATCTCTGGCACAGATACGCAGTATTTT	CASSSGLGGSISGTDTQYF	NA	TRBJ2-3	TRBV7-8	TRBD1
TGTGCCAGCTCACCGATGGGGACCGCGAGCTCCTACGAGCAGTACTTC	CASSPMGTASSYEQYF	NA	TRBJ2-7	TRBV18	NA
TGTGCCAGCAGCCTCACCGCGTCCCCAAGAGGGACAGATACGCAGTATTTT	CASSLTASPRGTDTQYF	NA	TRBJ2-3	TRBV6-1	NA
TGCAGTGCTCATGGACTAGCATCGGGGGGGGAGTTCTTC	CSAHGLASGGEFF	NA	TRBJ2-1	TRBV20-1	TRBD2
TGTGCCATCACCCGGGACCCCCACACTGAAGCTTTCTTT	CAITRDPHTEAFF	once	TRBJ1-1	TRBV10-3	NA
TGCAGTGCTAGAGATAGCGGCCGGGCCAAAAACATTCAGTACTTC	CSARDSGRAKNIQYF	few	TRBJ2-4	TRBV20-1	NA